This T cell receptor beta chain was identified during a study of shared clonotypes between healthy human individuals. About this clone: Its antigen remains unidentified.

Genomic DNA per cell subset filled all wells of several immunoSEQ plates. Tens of thousands of T cell genomes (about 210 ng DNA) went into each sorted-subset replicate. Here immunoSEQ multiplex PCR was the method, and the copy in TCRdb shows in-frame clones only, minus some. This sample has roughly 2.2 million clones, with over 85% found just once. Findings and caveats of the study: Non-shared clonotypes showed lower generation probabilities than clonotypes common to all four donors.

V lost 0 bases and J lost 9, with 24 bases in between. CDR3 length equals 17 residues. Per the germline V gene, CDR1 is LGHNA and CDR2 is YNFKEQ. The origin of this receptor is a man between 18 and 35 years old in good health. Some clones in this sample may be carry-over from other donors' samples. Material for sequencing was naive CD4+ T cells from PBMCs. Subset meaning: CD45RA+ positively selected. The chain recombines TRBV4-2 with TRBJ2-7; tentative D call: TRBD2 (5 bases). Here the CDR3 DNA reads TGTGCCAGCAGCCAAGATCTTGTTAGCGCCAAAACTACGAGGCAGTACTTC. Amino acids: CASSQDLVSAKTTRQYF.